Following are 20 T cell receptor beta chains from one sample sequenced in a study of blood T cell repertoires in COVID-19. Only in-frame clones appear in the TCRdb table, and some are missing; sequencing was by immunoSEQ multiplex PCR. Of 150,000 to 200,000 clones listed, 86% are singletons. The sample taken for sequencing was PBMCs or T cells enriched from blood (not recorded which). These receptor sequences come from a woman in her 40s in a cohort exposed to, infected with or recovered from COVID-19 (not recorded which).

This clone was seen a single time. This chain uses TRBV3-1 (or the pseudogene TRBV3-2) with TRBJ2-7, with 10 nucleotides matching TRBD2. CDR1 and CDR2 (germline): LGHDT, YNNKEL (reference sequence). The CDR3 spans 19 residues. With 1 base clipped from V and 0 bases from J, the junction kept 12 bases outside the gene matches. The CDR3 protein is CASSQGPSSGGASSYEQYF. The CDR3 DNA is TGTGCCAGCAGCCAAGGTCCCTCTAGCGGGGGAGCGAGCTCCTACGAGCAGTACTTC.

There are a few counts of this clone. CDR3 residues: CASSPGTLAGSSYEQYF. In DNA, the CDR3 is TGCGCCAGCAGCCCGGGGACGCTAGCGGGGAGCTCCTACGAGCAGTACTTC. The V and J genes are TRBV4-1 and TRBJ2-7, with 9 bases aligning to TRBD2. V lost 4 bases, J lost 0 bases, and 10 bases stayed unmatched. CDR1 MGHRA and CDR2 YSYEKL come from the germline V gene. The CDR3 has 17 residues.

The gene calls are TRBV11-3 and TRBJ2-1, with 10 bases that match TRBD2. Trimming cost V 1 base and J 4 bases; bases outside gene matches: 1. Germline CDR1 reads SGHNT; CDR2 reads YENEEA. This CDR3 is built from 15 residues. The CDR3 coding sequence is TGTGCCAGCAGCTTAGGGACTAGCGGATACAATGAGCAGTTCTTC. Protein product: CASSLGTSGYNEQFF.

CDR3: CASSLAEHQAFF. CDR3 DNA: TGTGCCAGCAGCTTAGCGGAGCATCAAGCTTTCTTT. J is TRBJ1-1 and V is TRBV7-9; D unclear. The CDR3 consists of 12 residues. Trimming removed 0 bases from V and 9 bases from J, with 8 bases in between. Germline values: CDR1 SEHNR, CDR2 FQNEAQ (reference sequence).

The chain employs TRBV27 and TRBJ2-1; TRBD2 agrees at 12 bases. The germline V gene has CDR1 MNHEY and CDR2 SMNVEV (reference sequence). V gave up 1 base and J gave up 2 bases; unmatched junction bases: 3. The length of the CDR3 is 17 residues. The CDR3 DNA sequence: TGTGCCAGCAGTTTATGGACTAGCGGGAACACCTACAATGAGCAGTTCTTC. Its translation: CASSLWTSGNTYNEQFF.

The gene calls are TRBV11-3 and TRBJ1-1; no clear D. V lost 5 bases and J 1 base, leaving 8 bases between the germline ends. Germline lookup yields CDR1 SGHNT and CDR2 YENEEA. This CDR3 region has 13 residues. The CDR3 protein is CASSLRQNTEAFF. The CDR3 nucleotides read TGTGCCAGCAGCCTTAGACAGAACACTGAAGCTTTCTTT.

The chain carries TRBV6-7 and TRBJ2-1, with D tentatively TRBD2 (5 bases). TRBV6-7 is marked as an open reading frame, function uncertain. The CDR3 totals 15 residues. Trimming shortened V by 4 bases and J by 8 bases, and 18 bases separated the two germline ends. This CDR3 reads CASSSPWGEGYEQFF. In nucleotides, the CDR3 is TGTGCCAGCAGTTCCCCCTGGGGAGAGGGTTATGAGCAGTTCTTC.

This rearrangement joins TRBV21-1 to TRBJ1-2. TRBV21-1 is noted as a pseudogene. The length of the CDR3 is 14 residues. The CDR3 nucleotides read TGTGCCAGCAGCAAAGTGGAGGGATGGAATGGCTACACCTTC. This sequence encodes CASSKVEGWNGYTF.

The genes are TRBV27 and TRBJ1-2; no definite D call. Germline V gives CDR1 MNHEY, CDR2 SMNVEV (reference sequence). The CDR3 has 13 amino acids. V lost 8 bases and J lost 0, with 10 bases in between. This CDR3 is CASRSLSNYGYTF. The DNA for the CDR3 is TGTGCCAGCCGCTCACTATCTAACTATGGCTACACCTTC.

The chain's CDR3 is CASSPNGGRRANEQFF. The CDR3 nucleotides are TGTGCCAGCAGTCCAAACGGGGGAAGGAGGGCTAATGAGCAGTTCTTC. The V call is TRBV5-4, the J call TRBJ2-1; D possibly corresponds to TRBD2 (6 bases). The V and J ends lost 5 bases and 7 bases respectively, with 22 bases between them. This CDR3 has 16 amino acids. Germline loops: CDR1 SGHNT, CDR2 YYREEE (reference sequence).

This chain joins TRBV7-9 and TRBJ1-5; a possible D gene is TRBD1 (5 bases). V shed 1 base and J shed 6 bases, with 7 bases lying between them. Germline V gene data show CDR1 as SEHNR and CDR2 as FQNEAQ (reference sequence). The CDR3 totals 13 residues. CDR3 sequence: CASSLGGGQPQHF. The DNA for the CDR3 is TGTGCCAGCAGCTTAGGGGGGGGTCAGCCCCAGCATTTT. The full variable domain, with the rest looked up from reference TRBV7-9 and TRBJ1-5, is DTGVSQNPRHKITKRGQNVTFRCDPISEHNRLYWYRQTLGQGPEFLTYFQNEAQLEKSRLLSDRFSAERPKGSFSTLEIQRTEQGDSAMYLCASSLGGGQPQHFGDGTRLSIL.

The gene calls are TRBV9 and TRBJ2-7, with 10 positions matching TRBD1. The CDR3 runs 14 residues. The V and J ends lost 3 bases and 3 bases, in that order; junction bases with no gene match: 3. The V gene's germline CDR1 is SGDLS and CDR2 YYNGEE. The CDR3 loop reads CASSGRDRGYEQYF. CDR3 bases: TGTGCCAGCAGCGGCCGGGACAGGGGCTACGAGCAGTACTTC.

The chain recombines TRBV5-1 with TRBJ1-4; 9 bases fit TRBD1. This CDR3 contains 15 residues. From germline, CDR1 is SGHRS and CDR2 YFSETQ. Unmatched junction bases numbered 9, after V lost 5 bases and J lost 7 bases. The CDR3 nucleotides are TGCGCCAGCAGGGATGGACAGGGGTATGGTGAAAAACTGTTTTTT. Encoded protein: CASRDGQGYGEKLFF.

J is TRBJ1-1 and V is TRBV28; D ambiguous. The CDR3 spans 12 residues. CDR1 is MDHEN and CDR2 is SYDVKM in the germline V gene. V lost 2 bases, J lost 5 bases, and 6 bases lay in between. The CDR3 coding sequence is TGTGCCAGCAGTTTAGGTAGAACTGAAGCTTTCTTT. It translates to CASSLGRTEAFF.

The V call is TRBV6-6, the J call TRBJ1-2, with D perhaps TRBD1 (5 bases). This CDR3 is built from 13 residues. Germline CDR1 and CDR2: MNHNY and SVGAGI (reference sequence). The V end lost 3 bases, the J end lost 3 bases, and 8 bases lay between the germline ends. The CDR3 reads CASSYRGYYGYTF. Written as DNA, the CDR3 is TGTGCCAGCAGTTATAGGGGTTACTATGGCTACACCTTC.

The chain links TRBV6-5 to TRBJ1-6; no reliable D call. The CDR3 is 16 amino acids. CDR1 and CDR2 (germline): MNHEY, SVGAGI. The V end lost 1 base, the J end lost 7 bases, and 14 bases lay between the germline ends. The CDR3 loop is CASSYYGSLGNSPLHF. The CDR3 nucleotides read TGTGCCAGCAGTTACTACGGGTCCCTAGGCAATTCACCCCTCCACTTT.

This chain uses TRBV4-1 with TRBJ2-3, with TRBD2 identical over 9 bases. The germline gives CDR1 MGHRA, CDR2 YSYEKL. The CDR3 is 17 amino acids. The V segment lost 2 bases and the J segment 0 bases; nucleotides outside the gene matches: 6. As DNA, the CDR3 is TGCGCCAGCAGCCAAAACAGCGGGAGGACCAGCACAGATACGCAGTATTTT. This translates into CASSQNSGRTSTDTQYF.

This chain links TRBV20-1 with TRBJ1-2; 10 bases are a match to TRBD1. The CDR3 totals 18 residues. CDR1 and CDR2 from the germline V gene are DFQATT and SNEGSKA (reference sequence). Trimming at V came to 3 bases and at J to 4 bases, leaving 17 bases not matched to a gene. CDR3 residues: CSASWFRDRGPEGYGYTF. In DNA form, the CDR3 reads TGCAGTGCTAGTTGGTTTCGAGACAGGGGGCCCGAAGGCTATGGCTACACCTTC.

The V call is TRBV7-8, the J call TRBJ1-1; 8 bases map to TRBD1. The CDR3 length is 12 residues. Trimming removed 3 bases from V and 11 bases from J; junction bases left unmatched: 5. Germline CDR1 reads SGHVS; CDR2 reads FQNEAQ. The CDR3 region is CASSFGTGTAFF. The CDR3 DNA follows: TGTGCCAGCAGCTTCGGGACAGGCACGGCTTTCTTT.

This chain connects TRBV13 to TRBJ2-7, with 7 nucleotides matching TRBD1. Germline V CDR1 and CDR2: PRHDT, FYEKMQ (reference sequence). This CDR3 is 14 amino acids long. V was clipped by 0 bases and J by 3 bases; unmatched bases: 2. CDR3 residues: CASSLGRGFYEQYF. CDR3 coding DNA: TGTGCCAGCAGCTTAGGCAGGGGGTTCTACGAGCAGTACTTC. Complete variable domain (other parts from reference TRBV13 and TRBJ2-7): AAGVIQSPRHLIKEKRETATLKCYPIPRHDTVYWYQQGPGQDPQFLISFYEKMQSDKGSIPDRFSAQQFSDYHSELNMSSLELGDSALYFCASSLGRGFYEQYFGPGTRLTVT.